The 4 T cell receptor beta chains below were found in one sample sequenced in a study of cytomegalovirus exposure and HLA in healthy donors. The PCR employed 60 Vbeta primers together with 13 Jbeta primers. Repertoires were generated with immunoSEQ multiplex PCR, while TCRdb's copy carries only in-frame clones and drops some. The sample contains tens of thousands of clones, 90% to 95% of which appear only once. Sample: PBMCs. These receptors came from a woman aged 18-29 years in good health and CMV-seronegative.

Details on this clone: Sequence at one end of the junction differs from germline and may be a read error. This CDR3 is also generated by other DNA sequences in the sample. This chain links TRBV28 with TRBJ2-7; maybe TRBD2 (6 bases). From germline, CDR1 is MDHEN and CDR2 SYDVKM. This CDR3 has 15 amino acids. CDR3: CASTAGLPISYEQYF. CDR3 DNA: TGTGCTAGCACCGCCGGACTACCTATCTCCTACGAGCAGTACTTC.

Only one count was recorded for this clone. The rearrangement uses TRBV6-6 and TRBJ1-4, with 7 bases identical to TRBD1. This CDR3 region has 16 residues. CDR1 is MNHNY, CDR2 SVGAGI, per germline (reference sequence). V trimming: 0 bases; J trimming: 5 bases; junction bases outside the gene matches: 6. The chain's CDR3 is CASSYSRDSLNEKLFF. Here the CDR3 DNA reads TGTGCCAGCAGTTACTCGAGGGACAGCTTAAATGAAAAACTGTTTTTT.

The rearrangement joins TRBV11-3 to TRBJ2-1; 8 nucleotides line up with TRBD2. The CDR3 length is 19 residues. The V segment lost 5 bases and the J segment 0 bases; nucleotides outside the gene matches: 15. CDR1 and CDR2 (germline): SGHNT, YENEEA. The CDR3, as DNA: TGTGCCAGCAGCCCCTCGGCCGGGGGGCTAGCGGGCTCCTACAATGAGCAGTTCTTC. Its translation: CASSPSAGGLAGSYNEQFF. The variable domain in full, completed from reference TRBV11-3 and TRBJ2-1, reads EAGVVQSPRYKIIEKKQPVAFWCNPISGHNTLYWYLQNLGQGPELLIRYENEEAVDDSQLPKDRFSAERLKGVDSTLKIQPAELGDSAVYLCASSPSAGGLAGSYNEQFFGPGTRLTVL.

This clone was recorded a few times. The junction differs from germline at one of its ends, possibly a read error. The CDR3 spells CSSSPGLVGYEQYF. The CDR3 DNA follows: TGTTCCAGCAGCCCTGGACTAGTAGGATACGAGCAGTACTTC. This rearrangement joins TRBV7-9 to TRBJ2-7, with 7 bases that match TRBD2. The CDR3 runs 14 residues. Looked up from germline, CDR1 is SEHNR and CDR2 is FQNEAQ (reference sequence).